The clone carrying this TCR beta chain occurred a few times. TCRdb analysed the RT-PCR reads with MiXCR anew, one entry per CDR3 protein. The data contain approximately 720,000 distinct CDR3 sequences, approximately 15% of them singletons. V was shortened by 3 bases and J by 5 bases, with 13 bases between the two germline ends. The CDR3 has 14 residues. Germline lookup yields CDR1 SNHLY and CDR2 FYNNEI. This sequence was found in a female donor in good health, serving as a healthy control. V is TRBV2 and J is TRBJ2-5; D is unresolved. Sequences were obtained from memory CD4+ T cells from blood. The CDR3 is CASSDPDVRETQYF. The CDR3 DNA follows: TGTGCCAGCAGTGACCCGGACGTTCGGGAGACCCAGTACTTC.